This T cell receptor (beta chain) derives from a study of OX40 agonist ivuxolimab in advanced cancers. At the level of the study: The dose-escalation cohort was approximately 84% male, with a mean age of 60 years, ranging roughly 23 to 90. Findings and caveats of the study: The study observed clonal expansion of CD4+ and CD8+ blood T cells by week 6 at 0.1 to 3.0 mg/kg. At 0.1-3.0 mg/kg, partial responders had clonal expansion among the lowest observed.

The CDR3 is 17 residues long. CDR1 and CDR2 from the germline V gene are LGHNA and YSLEER. V was pared by 0 bases and J by 6 bases, with 15 bases between. To note about this clone: What it recognizes is unknown.

Sequencing used immunoSEQ multiplex PCR; TCRdb keeps in-frame clones, though not all of them. This table holds several thousand clones, 65% to 80% found once. The sequence was obtained from an adult with an advanced solid tumor such as melanoma, head and neck, liver or kidney cancer. Sequenced here: CD4+ or CD8+ T cells sorted from blood, sampled in a trial of the OX40 agonist ivuxolimab. V gene TRBV4-3 combines with J gene TRBJ1-6, with no clear D. CDR3 amino acids: CASSQDLTAALNSPLHF. Written as DNA, the CDR3 is TGCGCCAGCAGCCAAGATTTGACGGCGGCTCTTAATTCACCCCTCCACTTT.